The 24 T cell receptor beta chains reported below all come from one sample, sequenced in a study of early T cells in non-severe SARS-CoV-2 infection. TCRdb reprocessed the 5' RACE reads with MiXCR, giving one entry per CDR3 protein. The sample records 75,000 to 80,000 distinct CDR3 sequences, 15% to 19% being singletons. The sample comprised whole blood. These receptor sequences come from an adult who was a healthcare worker with PCR-confirmed SARS-CoV-2 infection or an uninfected control (not recorded which).

This clonotype showed up just a few times. V is TRBV12-3 or TRBV12-4 and J is TRBJ1-2; D might be TRBD1 (5 bases). The CDR3 runs 12 residues. Trimming cost V 7 bases and J 2 bases, with 8 bases left between them. The CDR3 loop reads CASMGQNYGYTF. CDR3 nucleotides: TGTGCCAGCATGGGGCAGAACTATGGCTACACCTTC.

This clonotype has more than one count but fewer than ten. The V gene is TRBV29-1, the J gene TRBJ1-1; TRBD1 might be the D (5 bases). The CDR3 runs to 12 residues. Looked up from germline, CDR1 is SQVTM and CDR2 is ANQGSEA. V was cut by 7 bases and J by 4 bases, with 13 bases left in between. CDR3 sequence (DNA): TGCAGCGCGGTGGGGGGTGGCACTGAAGCTTTCTTT. Its translation: CSAVGGGTEAFF.

The rearrangement joins TRBV28 to TRBJ2-7; possibly TRBD1 or TRBD2 for D (5 bases each). CDR1 MDHEN and CDR2 SYDVKM come from the germline V gene. Trimming cost V 8 bases and J 6 bases, with 26 bases left between them. The CDR3 extends over 16 amino acids. The CDR3 region is CASARIHSRRDAEQYF. The CDR3 DNA reads TGTGCCAGCGCCCGGATCCACTCTCGACGGGACGCCGAGCAGTACTTC.

In this sample, this clonotype turned up many times. The chain links TRBV11-2 to TRBJ1-5; 7 bases match TRBD1. The CDR3 spans 17 residues. Losses at the gene ends were 5 bases for V and 2 bases for J; bases not matched to a gene: 12. In germline, CDR1 is SGHAT, CDR2 FQNNGV. This CDR3 reads CASSHGARGRGNQPQHF. The CDR3 nucleotides are TGTGCCAGCAGCCATGGCGCGAGGGGGCGAGGCAATCAGCCCCAGCATTTT. Full variable domain (outside the CDR3, taken from reference TRBV11-2 and TRBJ1-5): EAGVAQSPRYKIIEKRQSVAFWCNPISGHATLYWYQQILGQGPKLLIQFQNNGVVDDSQLPKDRFSAERLKGVDSTLKIQPAKLEDSAVYLCASSHGARGRGNQPQHFGDGTRLSIL.

The sample holds a few counts of this clonotype. The genes are TRBV28 and TRBJ2-7; D is possibly TRBD1 or TRBD2 (5 bases each). The CDR3 has 16 amino acids. V lost 8 bases to trimming and J lost 6 bases, with 26 bases between them. Germline V gene sequence: CDR1 MDHEN, CDR2 SYDVKM. CDR3 coding DNA: TGTGCCAGCGCCCGGGTCCACTCTCGACGGGACGCCGAGCAGTACTTC. This sequence encodes CASARVHSRRDAEQYF.

This clonotype has a handful of counts. The rearrangement joins TRBV5-1 to TRBJ1-1, with D hard to call. Germline CDR1 reads SGHRS; CDR2 reads YFSETQ. V gave up 0 bases and J gave up 0 bases, with 12 bases separating them. CDR3 size: 16 residues. CDR3 DNA: TGCGCCAGCAGCTTGGGATTCCAGACCGTGAACACTGAAGCTTTCTTT. It specifies CASSLGFQTVNTEAFF.

V and J are TRBV3-1 and TRBJ1-1, with D uncertain. The CDR3 length is 13 residues. V dropped 4 bases and J dropped 4 bases, with 10 bases sitting between them. Germline V gene sequence: CDR1 LGHDT, CDR2 YNNKEL (reference sequence). CDR3 coding DNA: TGTGCCAGCAGCCCGTGGGGTAGCACTGAAGCTTTCTTT. It encodes CASSPWGSTEAFF.

This chain's CDR3 is CASSARTSGFADTQYF. The CDR3 coding sequence is TGTGCCAGCAGCGCCCGGACTAGCGGGTTTGCAGATACGCAGTATTTT. J is TRBJ2-3 and V is TRBV3-1, with 11 bases lining up with TRBD2. Germline lookup yields CDR1 LGHDT and CDR2 YNNKEL (reference sequence). There are 16 residues in the CDR3. J lost 4 bases, V lost 5 bases, and 8 bases had no gene match.

J is TRBJ2-7 and V is TRBV9, with unresolved D. This CDR3 comprises 14 residues. Germline-derived CDR1 and CDR2 are SGDLS and YYNGEE. V was cut by 1 base and J by 2 bases, with 10 bases left in between. DNA of the CDR3: TGTGCCAGCAGCGTAAACAGCGTTGCCTACGAGCAGTACTTC. Translating gives CASSVNSVAYEQYF.

The chain couples TRBV7-2 to TRBJ2-1, with unresolved D. Germline values: CDR1 SGHTA, CDR2 FQGNSA. The V and J ends lost 2 bases and 15 bases respectively, with 20 bases between them. This CDR3 is 14 amino acids long. CDR3 DNA sequence: TGTGCCAGCAGCTTACCCCCAATCCAGTCAAGTTTGTTCTTC. Protein sequence: CASSLPPIQSSLFF.

The V call is TRBV30, the J call TRBJ2-2; TRBD1 aligns across 8 bases. Trimming cost V 5 bases and J 5 bases; bases outside gene matches: 7. Germline V gives CDR1 GTSNPN, CDR2 SVGIG (reference sequence). This CDR3 has 14 amino acids. This CDR3 is CAWRQGAWTGELFF. CDR3 sequence (DNA): TGTGCCTGGCGGCAGGGGGCATGGACCGGGGAGCTGTTTTTT.

J is TRBJ1-1 and V is TRBV7-9; TRBD1 agrees at 7 bases. Germline loops: CDR1 SEHNR, CDR2 FQNEAQ (reference sequence). This CDR3 contains 14 residues. V shed 5 bases and J 4 bases; nucleotides not matched to a gene: 7. CDR3 residues: CASSQGGLSTEAFF. The CDR3 coding sequence is TGTGCCAGCAGCCAAGGGGGCTTAAGCACTGAAGCTTTCTTT.

This clonotype came up a few times. The chain recombines TRBV10-1 with TRBJ2-1; D is possibly TRBD2 (5 bases). CDR1 WNHNN and CDR2 SYGVQD come from the germline V gene (reference sequence). This CDR3 has 13 residues. V lost 5 bases, J lost 10 bases, and 15 bases lay in between. The chain's CDR3 is CASSSRVGFEQFF. The DNA of the CDR3 is TGCGCCAGCAGTTCGCGGGTGGGGTTCGAGCAGTTCTTC.

As DNA, the CDR3 is TGCAGTGCTAGAGATTTGGGACTAGCGGATTACAATGAGCAGTTCTTC. This gives the protein CSARDLGLADYNEQFF. The rearrangement joins TRBV20-1 to TRBJ2-1; 11 bases fit TRBD2. This CDR3 region has 16 residues. Germline lookup yields CDR1 DFQATT and CDR2 SNEGSKA (reference sequence). V gave up 0 bases and J gave up 4 bases; unmatched junction bases: 5.

This clonotype turned up a few times. V usage is TRBV12-3 or TRBV12-4 and J usage is TRBJ1-1; no definite D call. The ends were cut back, 6 bases at V and 2 bases at J, with 13 bases in the middle. CDR3 length: 14 amino acids. CDR3 amino acids: CASSSRLGNTEAFF. The CDR3 DNA follows: TGTGCCAGCAGCTCCCGGTTAGGTAACACTGAAGCTTTCTTT.

This clonotype was seen a few times. The rearrangement joins TRBV9 to TRBJ2-2; 8 bases fit TRBD1. The germline CDR1 and CDR2 sequences are SGDLS and YYNGEE. The CDR3 runs to 16 residues. V trimming: 5 bases; J trimming: 4 bases; junction bases outside the gene matches: 10. In DNA form, the CDR3 reads TGTGCCAGCAGTCCGCCCGGGACAGGCGTCACCGGGGAGCTGTTTTTT. Its protein is CASSPPGTGVTGELFF.

The chain combines TRBV10-2 with TRBJ2-1, with D possibly TRBD1 on 6 matching bases. The V gene's germline CDR1 is WSHSY and CDR2 SAAADI. The CDR3 length is 15 residues. Trimming shortened V by 6 bases and J by 0 bases, and 12 bases separated the two germline ends. CDR3 sequence: CASRLQGSSYNEQFF. CDR3 nucleotides: TGCGCCAGCAGGTTACAGGGTAGCTCCTACAATGAGCAGTTCTTC.

This clonotype was seen more than once but under ten times. V is TRBV30 and J is TRBJ2-7; D is undetermined. The V and J ends lost 0 bases and 0 bases respectively, with 9 bases between them. This CDR3 spans 14 amino acids. Germline V gene sequence: CDR1 GTSNPN, CDR2 SVGIG (reference sequence). The CDR3: CAWSVWSVSYEQYF. CDR3 DNA sequence: TGTGCCTGGAGTGTTTGGAGCGTCTCCTACGAGCAGTACTTC.

This clonotype was seen a few times. The chain couples TRBV30 to TRBJ2-7; TRBD2 matches at 7 bases. Per germline, CDR1 GTSNPN and CDR2 SVGIG (reference sequence). V was pared by 0 bases and J by 2 bases, with 13 bases of the junction left unmatched. The CDR3 is 17 residues long. CDR3 nucleotides: TGTGCCTGGAGTGTACGACCGGGGCGGGAGTTAACCTACGAGCAGTACTTC. Encoded protein: CAWSVRPGRELTYEQYF.

The chain links TRBV12-3 or TRBV12-4 to TRBJ2-1; a possible D gene is TRBD2 (6 bases). The CDR3 is 13 amino acids. The ends were cut back, 7 bases at V and 12 bases at J, with 19 bases in the middle. The CDR3 DNA reads as TGTGCCAGCACCCTTAGGAGGGAGGCCGGGCAGTTCTTC. Translated, it gives CASTLRREAGQFF.

The CDR3 here is CSVNPGQRDEFF. CDR3 coding DNA: TGCAGCGTTAATCCGGGCCAGCGGGATGAGTTCTTC. This chain links TRBV29-1 with TRBJ2-1; 7 bases are shared with TRBD2. Germline CDR1 SQVTM, CDR2 ANQGSEA. Germline trimming cut 5 bases from V and 14 bases from J; bases unmatched to any gene: 12. This CDR3 has 12 residues.

This clonotype has at least ten counts. The rearrangement joins TRBV20-1 to TRBJ2-1; 11 positions match TRBD2. Per germline, CDR1 DFQATT and CDR2 SNEGSKA (reference sequence). With 4 bases clipped from V and 8 bases from J, the junction kept 10 bases outside the gene matches. The CDR3 covers 15 residues. CDR3 region: CSAKKLAGVRDEQFF. CDR3 sequence (DNA): TGCAGTGCTAAAAAACTAGCGGGAGTAAGGGATGAGCAGTTCTTC.

The chain couples TRBV15 to TRBJ1-4; 7 nucleotides align to TRBD1. Looked up from germline, CDR1 is LNHNV and CDR2 is YYDKDF (reference sequence). The CDR3 is 16 amino acids. V trimming: 7 bases; J trimming: 2 bases; junction bases outside the gene matches: 10. CDR3 in amino acids: CATKTGEQGTNEKLFF. The CDR3 region has the DNA TGTGCCACCAAGACAGGCGAACAGGGGACTAATGAAAAACTGTTTTTT.

This clonotype was detected only a few times. The chain couples TRBV4-1 to TRBJ2-1, with 15 bases matching TRBD2. CDR1 is MGHRA and CDR2 is YSYEKL in the germline V gene. V lost 2 bases and J lost 2; bases outside the gene matches: 10. The CDR3 extends over 20 amino acids. CDR3 residues: CASSQSPGTSGRPTYNEQFF. CDR3 sequence (DNA): TGCGCCAGCAGCCAATCCCCCGGGACTAGCGGGAGGCCGACCTACAATGAGCAGTTCTTC.